This T cell receptor beta chain derives from a study of cytomegalovirus exposure and HLA in healthy donors (dated by TCRdb to 2017 to 2019). Regarding the research as a whole: An earlier analysis of 587 of the donors reported around 280 Gb of sequence data and approximately 120 million unique TCR beta sequences obtained from 180 million or so T cells. An early release covering 550 to 650 HLA-typed donors comprised about 300 gigabases of sequencing data and 65 million to 100 million unique TCR sequences. Among the roughly 400 genotyped donors, 75% to 90% belonged to the genetic ancestry cluster associated with self-reported Caucasian donors. The study was designed to test whether signatures of past pathogen exposure could be identified by cataloging public T cell receptors. Using immunosequencing, the study profiled T cell repertoires from 666 subjects and related those repertoires to cytomegalovirus serostatus. A separate validation cohort of 100 to 150 different subjects was used in addition to the roughly 620-subject first cohort. To predict cytomegalovirus infection status, the study brought together high-throughput TCR immunosequencing, statistical association of individual TCRs with disease status, and machine learning. A later analysis re-analyzed previously published TCR beta repertoires from about 600 donors and added high-resolution HLA genotyping to study TCR occurrence patterns. Rather than using new phenotypic data, the later analysis identified candidate immune exposures from TCR beta sequences and from how often those sequences occurred across donors. In an earlier analysis of over 550 of the donors, high-throughput TCR beta sequencing was used to judge whether each TCR beta V gene segment behaved as functional or pseudogenic. Donor age, sex, ethnicity and CMV serostatus were compiled together with the repertoire data. In a later genetic analysis, genome-wide SNP genotypes for about 65% of the 666 donors were used, and that subset was treated as a discovery cohort. All discovery cohort repertoires had been generated on a single sequencing platform. HLA typing covered class I and class II loci at four-digit resolution. Typing coverage varied by locus: 629-630 donors for A, B, C, DRB1 and DQB1; 522 for DQA1; 600 to 610 for DPA1; roughly 450 for DPB1. Because of strong linkage in the cohort, a few DR-DQ haplotypes were treated as single units for association and clustering. On average, around 240,000 unique TCR beta nucleotide sequences were sequenced per donor among 398 genotyped donors of the cohort, with around 19% of those sequences being non-productive. What the study reported, not specific to this receptor: Specific HLA alleles were associated with 16,951 TCR beta sequences at a false discovery rate of 0.05 in a later analysis. The only immune exposure information available for the cohort was CMV serostatus. In a later analysis, several top co-occurrence clusters were reported to appear linked to parvovirus B19, influenza, CMV and Epstein-Barr virus. Compared with equally common non-associated chains, HLA-associated TCR beta chains in a later analysis were more clonally expanded and had lower generation probabilities. In vitro tests confirmed that a few of the cytomegalovirus-associated TCR beta chains recognize cytomegalovirus antigens. A later genetic analysis associated a missense DCLRE1C variant with V-gene and J-gene trimming of TCR beta chains, and an independent cohort replicated the association. Most CMV-associated TCR beta chains appeared to be HLA-restricted in a later analysis, and the HLA associations seemed to be driven largely by CMV exposure. A total of 150 to 200 TCR beta chains were listed by the study as associated with cytomegalovirus. Because the 87-base-pair reads could not distinguish some IMGT-functional V segments, including TRBV6-2 and TRBV6-3, those segments were excluded. While some public TCRs were present in many individuals, most TCR sequences turned up only very rarely across donors. The earlier analysis of almost 600 of the donors excluded 15 to 20 rarely observed V segments, including chromosome 9 orphons, because counts were too low. It was suggested by the authors that the approach could potentially be generalized to other disease states and immunological phenotypes. Cytomegalovirus status was reported to be diagnosed by the classifier with high specificity and sensitivity in both the original and validation cohorts. Linkage disequilibrium might explain the correlated functional status among segregating V segments, but an unknown experimental factor could not be ruled out. A cluster of highly shared sequence variants was judged likely to represent a technical artifact of the sequencing pipeline. In a later analysis, TCR association rates were found to vary across HLA loci, with the most associated TCRs seen for DRB1 alleles and the fewest for HLA-C alleles. Because HLA typing was missing for some donors at each locus, association tests included only the typed subset. In a later genetic analysis, fewer N-insertions in productive TCRs were reported among donors in an Asian-associated ancestry cluster than the 666-donor mean. In an earlier analysis of approximately 590 of the donors, most TCR beta V segments appeared in productive rearrangements about 90% or about 30% of the time, broadly matching IMGT annotations. The cohort was sequenced for TCR beta chains only, and without alpha or paired-chain data the features that could be detected were limited. Strong co-occurrence of HLA alleles, especially DR and DQ, made assigning TCR associations to individual alleles difficult. Presence/absence analyses assumed roughly uniform sequencing depth across donors, an assumption that may not hold. A further reported finding was that TCR beta sequences accurately predicted the HLA-A and HLA-B alleles for most subjects in the first cohort.

Library preparation employed the immunoSEQ multiplex PCR assay. For the multiplex PCR, a mixture combining 60 forward primers for TCR Vbeta segments and 13 reverse primers for TCR Jbeta segments was used. Amplification of the CDR3 region of rearranged TCR beta genes was performed with a multiplex PCR assay on genomic DNA. On the Illumina HiSeq System, the amplified TCR beta libraries were sequenced as 87-base-pair reads. Regarding the original processing steps: A later analysis tallied tens of millions of unique TCR beta chains across the 666 repertoires, and about 12 million of those chains were shared by two or more donors. A nearest-neighbor algorithm error-corrected the raw reads and collapsed the reads into unique sequences, merging closely related sequences to remove PCR and sequencing errors. Alignment of CDR3 sequences to IMGT reference sequences was used to assign V, D and J gene segments. For a sequence to be retained, a match of at least six nucleotides was required to both a V gene segment and a J gene segment. Rearrangements were called productive when the CDR3 lacked stop codons and stayed in frame with V and J; all others were non-productive. Following IMGT convention, CDR3 was defined as the stretch from the second conserved V-encoded cysteine up to the conserved J-encoded phenylalanine. Sequences without an unambiguous match to a single V gene segment were excluded from the earlier analysis of 587 of the donors. In an earlier analysis of 450 to 750 of the donors, a V segment was called functional when productive rearrangements were above 56.7%, and segregating when the standard deviation between donors exceeded 5%. To diagnose cytomegalovirus status from the catalog of TCR beta chain sequences, a statistical classification framework was built. A later analysis assigned V and J genes by comparing TCR nucleotide sequences with IMGT/GENE-DB human TR gene sequences. A later analysis assigned CDR3 sequences and most-parsimonious VDJ recombination scenarios with the TCRdist pipeline. A later analysis defined each TCR beta chain by its CDR3 amino acid sequence plus V-gene family, and excluded reads lacking a unique V-gene family. A later analysis removed 450 to 600 highly shared, low-generation-probability nucleotide sequences to deal with suspected cross-contamination and a sequencing artifact. In a later analysis, a clonal expansion index for each public chain was calculated from normalized within-repertoire ranks of inferred template counts. In a later analysis, generation probabilities were computed using a VDJ recombination model fitted to out-of-frame rearrangements, and the results were checked against IGoR. In a later analysis, TCR-TCR, TCR-HLA and TCR-CMV co-occurrence was scored with hypergeometric tests, and a repertoire-size bias correction was applied to TCR pairs. A later analysis estimated false discovery rates by permuting HLA or CMV assignments 20 times. A later analysis grouped co-occurring TCRs with DBSCAN, adding TCRdist sequence similarity when clustering within HLA-allele-positive subsets. Repertoires with fewer than 30,000 or more than 120,000 public chains, plus five repertoires with anomalous nucleotide sharing, were excluded from co-occurrence clustering. Entries here come from immuneACCESS through TCRdb and include only in-frame sequences with V and J called. Some clones fail to appear in such tables; in the studies checked, an unresolved V gene covers under half of the shortfall, and the cause of the remainder is unknown. Clonal size and the V and J genes are those of that table, whereas D and trimming came from the DNA. Per the sample table, the count is 150,000 to 250,000 clones. In total, the top ten clones hold almost 0.75% of the sample.

On this clone: Its target antigen remains unknown.

Trimming leaves V shorter by 5 bases and J shorter by 5 bases, with the junction holding 11 bases beyond the gene matches. The germline V gene (reference sequence) provides CDR1 LNHDA and CDR2 SQIVND. The CDR3 measures 16 amino acids from cysteine to phenylalanine. The DNA shown is the 48-base CDR3, in frame from base 1. In total, just over 650 healthy bone marrow donors made up the cohort. At the time of sampling, every cohort member was nominally healthy, though immune exposures that went unrecorded were likely present. The donor was CMV seronegative and was included in the group of about 350 seronegative cohort members. A peripheral blood sample was provided by each donor, and peripheral blood mononuclear cells were used for TCR beta sequencing. The Qiagen DNeasy Blood Extraction Kit was used to extract genomic DNA from the blood cell samples.

This receptor was identified in a boy aged 5-17 years in good health and CMV-seronegative. The source material was PBMCs. The rearrangement joined TRBV19 to TRBJ2-7; 11 middle bases align to TRBD2. The bases are TGTGCCAGTAGTTCCCAGACTAGCGGGGACTACGACGAGCAGTACTTC. Its coded protein is CASSSQTSGDYDEQYF.